This T cell receptor (beta chain) came from a study of blood T cell repertoires in COVID-19. Study at large: Samples came from the United States, Italy and Spain, spanning acute and convalescent COVID-19. Sources were T cells, B-cell-depleted T cells, or PBMCs; the material itself was cDNA or gDNA.

This clone was detected once. The CDR3 covers 14 residues. Original handling: Amplification of reference gene primers was used by the study to estimate nucleated cell counts. TCRdb's copy holds only in-frame clones and misses some; the assay was immunoSEQ multiplex PCR. V, J and clone size are those of that table, while D and trimming were read from the DNA. The repertoire holds 70,000 or so clones, over 70% seen once, with 35% in the top ten. The sample consisted of peripheral blood. The chain carries TRBV1 and TRBJ2-7; the table's TRBD2 call for D was not verified on the DNA. TRBV1 is noted as a pseudogene. The sequence came from an older woman with acute or convalescent COVID-19. CDR3 DNA sequence: TGCACCAGCAGCCCGCGTGAGGGCCGCTACGAGCAGTACTTC. Protein product: CTSSPREGRYEQYF.